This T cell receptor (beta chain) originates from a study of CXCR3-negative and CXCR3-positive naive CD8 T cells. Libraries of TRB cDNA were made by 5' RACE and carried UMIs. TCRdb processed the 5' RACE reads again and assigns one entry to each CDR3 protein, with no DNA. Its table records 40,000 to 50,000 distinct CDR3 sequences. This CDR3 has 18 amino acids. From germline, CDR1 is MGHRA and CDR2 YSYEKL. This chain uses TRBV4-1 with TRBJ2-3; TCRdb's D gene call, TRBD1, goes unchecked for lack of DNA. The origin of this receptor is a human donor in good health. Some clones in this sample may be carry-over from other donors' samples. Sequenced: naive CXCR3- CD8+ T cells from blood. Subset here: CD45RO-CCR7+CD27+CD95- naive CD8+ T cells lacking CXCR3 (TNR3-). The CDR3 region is CASSQDRLSTGFADTQYF.